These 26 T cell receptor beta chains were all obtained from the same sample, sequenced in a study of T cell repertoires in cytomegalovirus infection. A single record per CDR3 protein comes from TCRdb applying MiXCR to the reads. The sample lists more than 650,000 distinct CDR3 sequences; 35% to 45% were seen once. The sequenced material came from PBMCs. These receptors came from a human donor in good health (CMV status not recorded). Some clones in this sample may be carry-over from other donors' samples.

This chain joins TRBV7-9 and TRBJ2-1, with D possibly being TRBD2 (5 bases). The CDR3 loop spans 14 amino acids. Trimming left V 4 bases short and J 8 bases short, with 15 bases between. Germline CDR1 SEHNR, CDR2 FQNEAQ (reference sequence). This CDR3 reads CASSSGVLNHEQFF. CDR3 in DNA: TGTGCCAGCAGCTCCGGGGTCCTGAACCATGAGCAGTTCTTC.

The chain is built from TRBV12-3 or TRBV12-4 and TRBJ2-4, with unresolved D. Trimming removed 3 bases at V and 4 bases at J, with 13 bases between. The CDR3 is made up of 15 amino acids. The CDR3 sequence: CASSFGPSIKNIQYF. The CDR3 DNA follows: TGTGCCAGCAGTTTTGGGCCGTCTATAAAAAACATTCAGTACTTC.

CDR3 protein: CASSRGDRYQPQHF. CDR3 nucleotides: TGTGCCAGCAGCCGAGGGGACAGATATCAGCCCCAGCATTTT. The V call is TRBV7-9, the J call TRBJ1-5, with TRBD1 matching 7 bases. CDR1 and CDR2 from the germline V gene are SEHNR and FQNEAQ (reference sequence). The CDR3 totals 14 residues. V lost 5 bases, J lost 5 bases, and 6 bases stayed unmatched.

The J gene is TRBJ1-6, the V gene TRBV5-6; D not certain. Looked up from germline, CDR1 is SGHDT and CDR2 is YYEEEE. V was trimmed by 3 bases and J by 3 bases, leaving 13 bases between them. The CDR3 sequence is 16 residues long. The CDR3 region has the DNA TGTGCCAGCAGCTCCCGGTTTCCCTTCTATAATTCACCCCTCCACTTT. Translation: CASSSRFPFYNSPLHF.

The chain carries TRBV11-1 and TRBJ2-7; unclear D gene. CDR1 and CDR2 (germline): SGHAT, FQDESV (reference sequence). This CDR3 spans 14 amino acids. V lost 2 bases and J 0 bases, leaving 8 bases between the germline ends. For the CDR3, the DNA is TGTGCCAGCAGCTTAAGCATGAGCTCCTACGAGCAGTACTTC. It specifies CASSLSMSSYEQYF.

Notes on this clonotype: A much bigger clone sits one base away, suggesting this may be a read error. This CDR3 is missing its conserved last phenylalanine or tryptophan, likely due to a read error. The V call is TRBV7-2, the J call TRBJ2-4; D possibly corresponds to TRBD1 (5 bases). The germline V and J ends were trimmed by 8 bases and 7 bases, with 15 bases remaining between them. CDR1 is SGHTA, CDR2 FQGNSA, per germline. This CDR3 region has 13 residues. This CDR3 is CASSPKGPNIQYL. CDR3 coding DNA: TGTGCCAGCTCCCCCAAGGGGCCGAACATTCAGTACTTA.

The CDR3 here is CASSRAGASNTEAFF. CDR3 coding DNA: TGTGCCAGCAGCCGGGCAGGGGCGTCGAACACTGAAGCTTTCTTT. The rearrangement uses TRBV5-6 and TRBJ1-1; maybe TRBD1 (6 bases). V dropped 4 bases and J dropped 1 base, with 14 bases sitting between them. CDR3 size: 15 residues. Germline values: CDR1 SGHDT, CDR2 YYEEEE. Based on the CDR3 plus reference TRBV5-6 and TRBJ1-1, the full variable domain is DAGVTQSPTHLIKTRGQQVTLRCSPKSGHDTVSWYQQALGQGPQFIFQYYEEEERQRGNFPDRFSGHQFPNYSSELNVNALLLGDSALYLCASSRAGASNTEAFFGQGTRLTVV.

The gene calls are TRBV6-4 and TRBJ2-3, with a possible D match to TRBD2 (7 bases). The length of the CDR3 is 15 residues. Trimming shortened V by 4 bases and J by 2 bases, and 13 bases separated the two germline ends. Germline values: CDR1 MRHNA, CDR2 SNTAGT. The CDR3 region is CASSVGGGPTDTQYF. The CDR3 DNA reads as TGTGCCAGCAGTGTCGGCGGGGGCCCCACAGATACGCAGTATTTT.

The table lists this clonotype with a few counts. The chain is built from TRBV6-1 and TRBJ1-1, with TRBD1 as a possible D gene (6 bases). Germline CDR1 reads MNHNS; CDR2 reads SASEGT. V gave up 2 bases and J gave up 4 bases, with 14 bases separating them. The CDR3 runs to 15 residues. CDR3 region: CASSEYDRSSTEAFF. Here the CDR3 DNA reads TGTGCCAGCAGTGAATATGACAGGTCGAGCACTGAAGCTTTCTTT.

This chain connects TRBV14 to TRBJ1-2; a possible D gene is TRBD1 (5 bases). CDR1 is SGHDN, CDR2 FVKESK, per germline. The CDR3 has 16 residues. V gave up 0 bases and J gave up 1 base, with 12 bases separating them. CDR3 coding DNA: TGTGCCAGCAGCCAAGATCCGGCAGGGCTTAACTATGGCTACACCTTC. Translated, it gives CASSQDPAGLNYGYTF.

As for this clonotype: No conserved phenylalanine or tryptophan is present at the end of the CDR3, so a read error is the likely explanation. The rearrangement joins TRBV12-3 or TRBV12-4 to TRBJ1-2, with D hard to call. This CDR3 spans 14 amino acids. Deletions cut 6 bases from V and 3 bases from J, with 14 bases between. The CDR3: CASRDSRTYYGYTY. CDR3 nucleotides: TGTGCCAGCAGAGACTCCCGGACGTACTATGGCTACACCTAC.

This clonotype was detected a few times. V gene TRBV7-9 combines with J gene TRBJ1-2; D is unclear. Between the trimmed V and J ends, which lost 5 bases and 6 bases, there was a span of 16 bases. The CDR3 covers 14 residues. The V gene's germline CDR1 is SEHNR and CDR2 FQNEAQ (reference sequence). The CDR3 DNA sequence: TGTGCCAGCAGCCAAAGTCGTCCGGAGGATGGCTACACCTTC. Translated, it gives CASSQSRPEDGYTF.

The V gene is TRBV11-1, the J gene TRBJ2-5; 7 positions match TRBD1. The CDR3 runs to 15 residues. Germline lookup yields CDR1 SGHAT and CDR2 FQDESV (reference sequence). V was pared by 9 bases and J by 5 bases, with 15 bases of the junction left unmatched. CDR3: CARRYDRDLGETQYF. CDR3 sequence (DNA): TGTGCCAGACGCTACGACAGGGACCTAGGGGAGACCCAGTACTTC.

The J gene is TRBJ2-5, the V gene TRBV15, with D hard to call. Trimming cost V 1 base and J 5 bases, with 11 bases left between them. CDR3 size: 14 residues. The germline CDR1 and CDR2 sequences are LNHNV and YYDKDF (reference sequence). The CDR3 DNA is TGTGCCACCAGCAGAGTTGGTTCTACGGAGACCCAGTACTTC. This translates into CATSRVGSTETQYF. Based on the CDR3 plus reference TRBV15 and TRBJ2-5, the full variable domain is DAMVIQNPRYQVTQFGKPVTLSCSQTLNHNVMYWYQQKSSQAPKLLFHYYDKDFNNEADTPDNFQSRRPNTSFCFLDIRSPGLGDTAMYLCATSRVGSTETQYFGPGTRLLVL.

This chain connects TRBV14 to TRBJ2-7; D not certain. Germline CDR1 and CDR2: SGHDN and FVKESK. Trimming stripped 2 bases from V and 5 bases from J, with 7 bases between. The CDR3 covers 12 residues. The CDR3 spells CASSQFFNEQYF. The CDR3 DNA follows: TGTGCCAGCAGCCAATTCTTCAACGAGCAGTACTTC.

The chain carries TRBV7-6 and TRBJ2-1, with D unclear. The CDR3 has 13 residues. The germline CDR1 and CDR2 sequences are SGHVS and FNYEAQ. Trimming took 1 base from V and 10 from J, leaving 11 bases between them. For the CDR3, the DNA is TGTGCCAGCAGCTTAGGACCCCGTCAAGAGCAGTTCTTC. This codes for CASSLGPRQEQFF.

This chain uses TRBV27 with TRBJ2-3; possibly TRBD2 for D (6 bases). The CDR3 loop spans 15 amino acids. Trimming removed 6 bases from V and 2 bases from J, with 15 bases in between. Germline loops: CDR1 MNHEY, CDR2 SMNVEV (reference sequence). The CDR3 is CASSPLSRDTDTQYF. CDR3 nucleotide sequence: TGTGCCAGCAGCCCTCTCTCGCGGGACACAGATACGCAGTATTTT.

CDR3 amino acids: CASSLSVTATEAFF. The CDR3 nucleotides read TGCGCCAGCAGCTTGAGTGTCACAGCCACTGAAGCTTTCTTT. This chain uses TRBV5-1 with TRBJ1-1; the D is unclear. The CDR3 extends over 14 amino acids. Per germline, CDR1 SGHRS and CDR2 YFSETQ. The V and J ends lost 1 base and 4 bases respectively, with 11 bases between them.

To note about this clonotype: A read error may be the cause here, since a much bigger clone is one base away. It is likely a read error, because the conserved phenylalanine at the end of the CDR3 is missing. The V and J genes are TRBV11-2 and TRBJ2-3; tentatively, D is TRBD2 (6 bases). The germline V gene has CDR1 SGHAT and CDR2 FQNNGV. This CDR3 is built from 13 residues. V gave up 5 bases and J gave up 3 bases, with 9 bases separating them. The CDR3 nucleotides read TGTGCCAGCAGCACCCGGGGGACAGATACGCAGTATTTG. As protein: CASSTRGTDTQYL.

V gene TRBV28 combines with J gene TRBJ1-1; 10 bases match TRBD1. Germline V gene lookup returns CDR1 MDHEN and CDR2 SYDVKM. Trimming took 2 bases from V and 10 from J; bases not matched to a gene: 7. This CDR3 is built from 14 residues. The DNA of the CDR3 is TGTGCCAGCAGTTTAGGGGACAGGGGAACGGGAGCTTTCTTT. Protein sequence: CASSLGDRGTGAFF.

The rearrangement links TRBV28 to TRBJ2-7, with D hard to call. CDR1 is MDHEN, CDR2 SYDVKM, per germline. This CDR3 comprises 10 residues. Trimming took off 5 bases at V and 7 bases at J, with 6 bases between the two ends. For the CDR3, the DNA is TGTGCCAGCAGTACAGTGGAGCAGTACTTC. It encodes CASSTVEQYF.

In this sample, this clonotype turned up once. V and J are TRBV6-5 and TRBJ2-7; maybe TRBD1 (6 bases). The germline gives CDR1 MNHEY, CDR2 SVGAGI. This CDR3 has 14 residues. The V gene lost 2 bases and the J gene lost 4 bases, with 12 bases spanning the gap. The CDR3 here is CASSYRTGMYEQYF. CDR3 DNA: TGTGCCAGCAGTTACCGAACAGGGATGTACGAGCAGTACTTC.

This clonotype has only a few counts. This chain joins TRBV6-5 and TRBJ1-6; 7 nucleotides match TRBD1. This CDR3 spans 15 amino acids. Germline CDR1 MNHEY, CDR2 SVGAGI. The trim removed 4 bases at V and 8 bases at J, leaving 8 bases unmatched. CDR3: CASSSPGQKDSPLHF. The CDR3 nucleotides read TGTGCCAGCAGTTCCCCGGGACAGAAGGATTCACCCCTCCACTTT.

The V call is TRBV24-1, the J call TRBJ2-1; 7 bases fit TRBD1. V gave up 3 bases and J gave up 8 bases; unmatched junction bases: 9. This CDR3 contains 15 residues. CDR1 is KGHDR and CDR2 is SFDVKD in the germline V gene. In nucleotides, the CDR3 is TGTGCCACCAGTGATGAGGGGGCGAGTATCCATGAGCAGTTCTTC. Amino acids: CATSDEGASIHEQFF.

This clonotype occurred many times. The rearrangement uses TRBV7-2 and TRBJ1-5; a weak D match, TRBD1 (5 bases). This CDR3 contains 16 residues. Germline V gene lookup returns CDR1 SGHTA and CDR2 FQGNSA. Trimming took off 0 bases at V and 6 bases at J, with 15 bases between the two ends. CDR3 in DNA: TGTGCCAGCAGCTTAGCCGCCCGGGACGCGGGTCAGCCCCAGCATTTT. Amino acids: CASSLAARDAGQPQHF.

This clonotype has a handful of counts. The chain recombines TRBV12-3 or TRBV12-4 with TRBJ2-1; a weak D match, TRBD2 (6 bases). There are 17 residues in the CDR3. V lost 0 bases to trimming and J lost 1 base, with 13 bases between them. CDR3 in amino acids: CASSLALGSGSYNEQFF. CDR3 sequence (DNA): TGTGCCAGCAGTTTAGCGCTAGGGAGCGGGTCCTACAATGAGCAGTTCTTC.